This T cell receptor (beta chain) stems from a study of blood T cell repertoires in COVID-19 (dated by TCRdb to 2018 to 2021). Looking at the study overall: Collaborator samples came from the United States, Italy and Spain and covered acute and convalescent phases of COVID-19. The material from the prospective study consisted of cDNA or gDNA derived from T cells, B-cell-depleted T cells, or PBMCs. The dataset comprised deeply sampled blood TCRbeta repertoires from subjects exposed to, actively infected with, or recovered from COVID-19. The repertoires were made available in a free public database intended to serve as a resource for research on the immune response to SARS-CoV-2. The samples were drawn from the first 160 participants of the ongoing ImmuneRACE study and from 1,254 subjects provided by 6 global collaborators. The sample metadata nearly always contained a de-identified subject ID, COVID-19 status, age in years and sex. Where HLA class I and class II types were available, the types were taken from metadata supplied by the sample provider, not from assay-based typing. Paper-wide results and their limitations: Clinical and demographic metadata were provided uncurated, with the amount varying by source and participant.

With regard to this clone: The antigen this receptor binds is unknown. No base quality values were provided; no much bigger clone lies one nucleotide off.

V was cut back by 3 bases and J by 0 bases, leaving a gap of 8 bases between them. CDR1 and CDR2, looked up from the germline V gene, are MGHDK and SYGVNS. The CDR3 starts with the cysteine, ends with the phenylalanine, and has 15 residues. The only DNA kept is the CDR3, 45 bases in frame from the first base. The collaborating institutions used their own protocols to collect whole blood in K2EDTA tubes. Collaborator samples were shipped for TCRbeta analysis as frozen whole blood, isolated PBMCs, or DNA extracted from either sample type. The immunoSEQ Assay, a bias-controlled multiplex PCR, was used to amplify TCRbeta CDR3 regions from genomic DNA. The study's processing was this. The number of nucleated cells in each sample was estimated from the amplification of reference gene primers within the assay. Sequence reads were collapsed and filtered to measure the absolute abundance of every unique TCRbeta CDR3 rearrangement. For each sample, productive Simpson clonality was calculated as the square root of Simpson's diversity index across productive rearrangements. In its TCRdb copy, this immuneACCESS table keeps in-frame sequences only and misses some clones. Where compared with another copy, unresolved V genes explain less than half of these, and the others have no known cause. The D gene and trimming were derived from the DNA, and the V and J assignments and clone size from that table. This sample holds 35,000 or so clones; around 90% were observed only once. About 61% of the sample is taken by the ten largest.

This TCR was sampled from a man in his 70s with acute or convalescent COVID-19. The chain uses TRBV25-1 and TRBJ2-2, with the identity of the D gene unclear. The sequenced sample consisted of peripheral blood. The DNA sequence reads TGTGCCAGCAGTGACTCTACCACGAACACCGGGGAGCTGTTTTTT. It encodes CASSDSTTNTGELFF.